Each of the 27 T cell receptor beta chains below was sequenced from the same sample in a study of blood T cells in healthy people across ages. It was with a sample-barcoded 5' primer and a J-beta primer mix that a second PCR of roughly 7 to 11 cycles was run. Each CDR3 protein is one row after TCRdb ran MiXCR on the 5' RACE reads. The sample lists roughly 1.4 million distinct CDR3 sequences; roughly 64% were seen once. Sequencing input: blood. Receptors originate from a man in his late teens or twenties in good health.

The chain links TRBV7-2 to TRBJ1-2; 9 bases line up with TRBD1. The CDR3 covers 15 residues. The J segment lost 8 bases and the V segment lost 5 bases, leaving 12 bases of the junction unmatched. Germline CDR1 SGHTA, CDR2 FQGNSA. In nucleotides, the CDR3 is TGTGCCAGCAGCGTCGAAAGGACAGGGGTGGGAGGCTACACCTTC. It is translated as CASSVERTGVGGYTF.

The chain has TRBV28 and TRBJ2-5; 13 bases are a match to TRBD2. The J call is doubtful: the DNA matches TRBJ2-7 better. This CDR3 comprises 16 residues. Germline values: CDR1 MDHEN, CDR2 SYDVKM. CDR3 protein: CASSPQTSGGFYEQYF. CDR3 nucleotide sequence: TGTGCCAGCAGTCCGCAGACTAGCGGGGGGTTTTACGAGCAGTACTTC.

This chain connects TRBV6-1 to TRBJ2-4; the match to TRBD1 covers 7 bases. The J call may not be correct, given that the DNA end is closer to TRBJ2-7. This CDR3 is 14 amino acids long. Germline lookup yields CDR1 MNHNS and CDR2 SASEGT. The CDR3 coding sequence is TGTGCCAGCAGTGAAGACAGGGGCATGAACGAGCAGTACTTC. It yields the protein CASSEDRGMNEQYF.

This rearrangement joins TRBV3-1 to TRBJ1-4, with a tentative D call TRBD1 (5 bases). Germline CDR1 and CDR2: LGHDT and YNNKEL (reference sequence). CDR3 length: 14 amino acids. The V gene lost 7 bases and the J gene lost 7 bases, with 16 bases spanning the gap. In nucleotides, the CDR3 is TGTGCCAGCAACCCGGGCGGGGGAAGTGAAAAACTGTTTTTT. As protein: CASNPGGGSEKLFF.

The genes are TRBV20-1 and TRBJ1-2; TRBD1 matches at 7 bases. This CDR3 comprises 13 residues. Per germline, CDR1 DFQATT and CDR2 SNEGSKA (reference sequence). V lost 5 bases to trimming and J lost 4 bases; unmatched junction nucleotides: 7. CDR3 amino acids: CSALRQGFYGYTF. The CDR3 region has the DNA TGCAGTGCTTTGAGACAGGGATTCTATGGCTACACCTTC.

This clonotype was found a few times. V is TRBV20-1 and J is TRBJ2-7; 12 bases agree with TRBD1. Germline V lookup: CDR1 DFQATT, CDR2 SNEGSKA (reference sequence). The ends lost 4 bases at V and 6 bases at J; junction bases unmatched: 7. This CDR3 has 14 amino acids. CDR3 DNA sequence: TGCAGTGCTACCCTGGGACAGGGGGCGGGCGAGCAGTACTTC. It specifies CSATLGQGAGEQYF.

This chain uses TRBV27 with TRBJ1-5; D uncertain. CDR3 length: 14 residues. Germline V gives CDR1 MNHEY, CDR2 SMNVEV (reference sequence). V dropped 6 bases and J dropped 3 bases, with 12 bases sitting between them. In DNA form, the CDR3 reads TGTGCCAGCAGCCACAGCGGTAACAATCAGCCCCAGCATTTT. Translated: CASSHSGNNQPQHF.

This clonotype was detected a few times. The rearrangement links TRBV20-1 to TRBJ2-7; 8 bases line up with TRBD1. V shed 6 bases, J shed 1 base, and the junction held 8 bases outside the gene matches. This CDR3 is built from 14 residues. Germline values: CDR1 DFQATT, CDR2 SNEGSKA (reference sequence). CDR3 sequence: CSAHPGQASYEQYF. Written as DNA, the CDR3 is TGCAGTGCCCACCCGGGACAGGCGTCCTACGAGCAGTACTTC.

The chain links TRBV4-3 to TRBJ2-1; tentative D call: TRBD2 (6 bases). V was clipped by 4 bases and J by 0 bases, with 13 bases between them. The CDR3 extends over 16 amino acids. From germline, CDR1 is LGHNA and CDR2 YSLEER. Here the CDR3 reads CASSPGAGGSYNEQFF. The CDR3 bases are TGCGCCAGCAGCCCCGGAGCCGGGGGCTCCTACAATGAGCAGTTCTTC.

The chain couples TRBV10-3 to TRBJ2-3; maybe TRBD2 (6 bases). This CDR3 has 15 residues. In germline, CDR1 is ENHRY, CDR2 SYGVKD. Trimming removed 4 bases from V and 1 base from J, with 12 bases in between. CDR3 coding DNA: TGTGCCATCAGTGGATCCGGGACTCGCACAGATACGCAGTATTTT. It translates to CAISGSGTRTDTQYF.

This chain links TRBV27 with TRBJ2-2, with a possible D match to TRBD2 (5 bases). The CDR3 spans 13 residues. Per the germline V gene, CDR1 is MNHEY and CDR2 is SMNVEV (reference sequence). Trimming pared 5 bases from V and 5 bases from J, leaving 9 bases between. The CDR3 region is CASSGEGTGELFF. The CDR3, as DNA: TGTGCCAGCAGTGGAGAGGGTACCGGGGAGCTGTTTTTT.

This clonotype was counted a few times. This chain connects TRBV12-3 or TRBV12-4 to TRBJ1-2; no firm D call. With 5 bases removed from V and 10 bases from J, the gap between germline ends came to 17 bases. CDR3 length: 13 amino acids. CDR3 amino acids: CASSRTQADDYTF. CDR3 in DNA: TGTGCCAGCAGTCGGACCCAGGCGGATGACTACACCTTC.

V and J are TRBV24-1 and TRBJ2-2; possibly TRBD1 for D (6 bases). This CDR3 is built from 17 residues. CDR1 is KGHDR, CDR2 SFDVKD, per germline. Trimming took 3 bases from V and 4 from J, leaving 17 bases between them. CDR3 residues: CATSDHPGEKSTGELFF. The CDR3 nucleotides read TGTGCCACCAGTGATCATCCAGGGGAAAAGTCCACCGGGGAGCTGTTTTTT.

V and J are TRBV3-1 and TRBJ1-2, with D maybe TRBD1 (5 bases). CDR3 length equals 17 residues. Between the trimmed V and J ends, which lost 3 bases and 0 bases, there was a span of 17 bases. Looked up from germline, CDR1 is LGHDT and CDR2 is YNNKEL (reference sequence). The CDR3 region is CASSHQYDGQTNYGYTF. In DNA, the CDR3 is TGTGCCAGCAGCCATCAATATGACGGACAAACTAACTATGGCTACACCTTC.

In its sample, this clonotype was seen a few times. This chain joins TRBV5-1 and TRBJ1-2; D is ambiguous. V lost 4 bases and J lost 5, with 21 bases in between. Looked up from germline, CDR1 is SGHRS and CDR2 is YFSETQ. The CDR3 consists of 16 residues. The CDR3 nucleotides read TGCGCCAGCAGCGGGAATTCGTGGGGTTTCGATTATGGCTACACCTTC. It codes for CASSGNSWGFDYGYTF.

This clonotype has just a few counts. The CDR3 loop reads CASSQEDRGSGANVLTF. The CDR3 bases are TGCGCCAGCAGCCAAGAGGACAGGGGGTCTGGGGCCAACGTCCTGACTTTC. J is TRBJ2-6 and V is TRBV4-1, with 10 bases identical to TRBD1. V trimming: 0 bases; J trimming: 1 base; junction bases outside the gene matches: 0. The CDR3 has 17 amino acids. Per the germline V gene, CDR1 is MGHRA and CDR2 is YSYEKL.

V usage is TRBV14 and J usage is TRBJ2-1; D is perhaps TRBD2 (6 bases). The CDR3 is 14 residues long. The V and J ends lost 4 bases and 10 bases respectively, with 17 bases between them. The germline CDR1 and CDR2 sequences are SGHDN and FVKESK. The CDR3 spells CASSPYIADGEQFF. Here the CDR3 DNA reads TGTGCCAGCAGCCCTTATATAGCGGATGGGGAGCAGTTCTTC.

The chain combines TRBV7-2 with TRBJ2-3; D is unclear. CDR1 is SGHTA, CDR2 FQGNSA, per germline. CDR3 length: 18 amino acids. Trimming removed 5 bases at V and 4 bases at J, with 25 bases between. The CDR3 spells CASSLPSRISPIPDTQYF. CDR3 DNA: TGTGCCAGCAGCCTCCCCTCGCGGATCAGTCCTATTCCAGATACGCAGTATTTT.

The genes are TRBV6-6 and TRBJ1-2; 10 nucleotides match TRBD1. This CDR3 contains 14 residues. The germline V gene encodes CDR1 MNHNY and CDR2 SVGAGI (reference sequence). V shed 5 bases and J 7 bases; nucleotides not matched to a gene: 7. This CDR3 is CASSQTGGKGGYTF. The CDR3 DNA reads TGTGCCAGCAGTCAGACAGGGGGCAAGGGTGGCTACACCTTC.

The rearrangement joins TRBV7-2 to TRBJ2-1, with D possibly called TRBD1 or TRBD2 (5 bases each). This CDR3 has 14 residues. Trimming removed 4 bases from V and 5 bases from J, with 12 bases in between. Germline V CDR1 and CDR2: SGHTA, FQGNSA. CDR3 sequence reads: CASSSQRDHNEQFF. CDR3 coding DNA: TGTGCCAGCAGCTCCCAGAGGGACCACAATGAGCAGTTCTTC.

This chain joins TRBV15 and TRBJ2-1; 10 bases agree with TRBD1. This CDR3 is built from 16 residues. From germline, CDR1 is LNHNV and CDR2 YYDKDF (reference sequence). V shed 3 bases and J 4 bases; nucleotides not matched to a gene: 6. CDR3 in DNA: TGTGCCACCAGCAGTCGGACAGGGGGTTTTTACAATGAGCAGTTCTTC. This encodes CATSSRTGGFYNEQFF.

The V call is TRBV7-9, the J call TRBJ1-5; D is undetermined. The CDR3 has 13 residues. Germline CDR1 is SEHNR and CDR2 is FQNEAQ (reference sequence). V gave up 11 bases and J gave up 4 bases, with 15 bases separating them. In nucleotides, the CDR3 is TGTGCCGGCTCCGGGGAAAGTAATCAGCCCCAGCATTTT. As protein: CAGSGESNQPQHF. Combining the CDR3 with reference TRBV7-9 and TRBJ1-5 gives the whole variable domain DTGVSQNPRHKITKRGQNVTFRCDPISEHNRLYWYRQTLGQGPEFLTYFQNEAQLEKSRLLSDRFSAERPKGSFSTLEIQRTEQGDSAMYLCAGSGESNQPQHFGDGTRLSIL.

The rearrangement uses TRBV10-3 and TRBJ1-2; TRBD1 might be the D (5 bases). There are 12 residues in the CDR3. CDR1 is ENHRY and CDR2 is SYGVKD in the germline V gene. The V and J ends lost 0 bases and 6 bases respectively, with 5 bases between them. CDR3 bases: TGTGCCATCAGTGAGTCGGGGCATGGCTACACCTTC. It translates to CAISESGHGYTF.

This clonotype was observed a few times. The CDR3 loop reads CASSPTSGGLYEQYF. CDR3 DNA: TGTGCCAGCAGCCCGACTAGCGGTGGGTTGTACGAGCAGTACTTC. The V call is TRBV7-9, the J call TRBJ2-7, with 9 bases aligning to TRBD2. Trimming cost V 5 bases and J 4 bases; bases outside gene matches: 9. CDR3 length equals 15 residues. Germline V gene lookup returns CDR1 SEHNR and CDR2 FQNEAQ (reference sequence).

The sample holds one count of this clonotype. V usage is TRBV6-1 and J usage is TRBJ2-1, with 11 positions matching TRBD2. V gave up 9 bases and J gave up 3 bases; unmatched junction bases: 16. CDR3 size: 18 residues. Germline loops: CDR1 MNHNS, CDR2 SASEGT. CDR3 nucleotides: TGTGCCAGTAGCTTCCTTACTAGCGGGGGAACTCGCTACAATGAGCAGTTCTTC. Protein sequence: CASSFLTSGGTRYNEQFF.

This clonotype was picked up one time. This chain connects TRBV7-9 to TRBJ2-2, with a weak D call TRBD1 (6 bases). Per the germline V gene, CDR1 is SEHNR and CDR2 is FQNEAQ (reference sequence). This CDR3 region has 15 residues. V shed 6 bases and J shed 9 bases, with 20 bases lying between them. In DNA form, the CDR3 reads TGTGCCAGCAGTAACGACAGGATAAGGGTCCGGGAGCTGTTTTTT. This translates into CASSNDRIRVRELFF.

The chain links TRBV6-2 or TRBV6-3 to TRBJ2-5, with TRBD2 as a possible D gene (6 bases). CDR1 and CDR2 from the germline V gene are MNHEY and SVGEGT. With 8 bases removed from V and 5 bases from J, the gap between germline ends came to 18 bases. This CDR3 spans 14 amino acids. The CDR3 nucleotides are TGTGCCAGCTCCAGGGAGGAAGGATGGGAGACCCAGTACTTC. It translates to CASSREEGWETQYF.